One sample yielded the 25 T cell receptor beta chains listed below, sequenced in a study of T cells after yellow fever vaccination. TCRdb redid the calling of the 5' RACE reads with MiXCR, one entry per CDR3 protein. The repertoire has under 400,000 distinct CDR3 sequences, 11% of them found once; the top ten carry 15% to 20%. Sequencing was performed on PBMCs, taken on the day of the first yellow fever vaccination. Every receptor here comes from a man between 18 and 35 years old who received the YFV17D yellow fever vaccine.

This clonotype was recorded a few times. This rearrangement joins TRBV7-2 to TRBJ2-1; D not resolved. Germline V lookup: CDR1 SGHTA, CDR2 FQGNSA. The CDR3 totals 14 residues. V shed 5 bases and J shed 4 bases, with 12 bases lying between them. The CDR3 loop reads CASSVRVGYNEQFF. CDR3 bases: TGTGCCAGCAGCGTCCGGGTTGGATACAATGAGCAGTTCTTC.

V usage is TRBV4-1 and J usage is TRBJ2-1, with D tentatively TRBD2 (7 bases). Germline V gene lookup returns CDR1 MGHRA and CDR2 YSYEKL. The CDR3 loop spans 17 amino acids. The V and J ends lost 1 base and 2 bases respectively, with 15 bases between them. DNA for the CDR3: TGCGCCAGCAGCCAAGGGCATGGGGGGGCAACCTACAATGAGCAGTTCTTC. Amino acids: CASSQGHGGATYNEQFF.

V and J are TRBV4-1 and TRBJ1-4; a weak D match, TRBD1 (5 bases). Germline assignment: CDR1 MGHRA and CDR2 YSYEKL. CDR3 size: 17 residues. V was clipped by 3 bases and J by 5 bases, with 19 bases between them. The CDR3 here is CASSHSHATGKNEKLFF. Here the CDR3 DNA reads TGCGCCAGCAGCCATTCCCACGCCACAGGAAAAAATGAAAAACTGTTTTTT.

This clonotype was seen more than once but under ten times. This chain uses TRBV20-1 with TRBJ2-1; a possible D gene is TRBD1 (6 bases). The germline CDR1 and CDR2 sequences are DFQATT and SNEGSKA (reference sequence). V gave up 4 bases and J gave up 8 bases, with 18 bases separating them. The CDR3 extends over 14 amino acids. This CDR3 is CSANGGVMGYEQFF. The DNA of the CDR3 is TGCAGTGCTAATGGGGGCGTGATGGGGTATGAGCAGTTCTTC.

This clonotype was picked up a small number of times. This sequence joins TRBV5-1 and TRBJ2-1, with TRBD2 as a possible D gene (7 bases). CDR1 and CDR2 (germline): SGHRS, YFSETQ. This CDR3 is built from 15 residues. Trimming shortened V by 1 base and J by 6 bases, and 14 bases separated the two germline ends. DNA for the CDR3: TGCGCCAGCAGCTTGCGGGGGGCCCCCTTCAATGAGCAGTTCTTC. Protein sequence: CASSLRGAPFNEQFF.

In its sample, this clonotype was seen a few times. The gene calls are TRBV3-1 and TRBJ2-3, with D maybe TRBD2 (5 bases). Trimming left V 5 bases short and J 4 bases short, with 16 bases between. Germline values: CDR1 LGHDT, CDR2 YNNKEL (reference sequence). The CDR3 is 15 amino acids. The CDR3 sequence: CASSTRTSGADTQYF. The CDR3 DNA reads as TGTGCCAGCAGCACAAGGACTTCGGGCGCAGATACGCAGTATTTT.

V gene TRBV20-1 combines with J gene TRBJ2-3; D call uncertain. The germline V gene encodes CDR1 DFQATT and CDR2 SNEGSKA (reference sequence). V lost 6 bases, J lost 6 bases, and 13 bases lay in between. This CDR3 has 12 residues. The CDR3 DNA reads TGCAGTGCCACCGGGTCGCCCGATACGCAGTATTTT. Translation: CSATGSPDTQYF.

This clonotype has more than one count but fewer than ten. This chain uses TRBV27 with TRBJ1-5, with D perhaps TRBD1 (5 bases). The CDR3 sequence is 15 residues long. With 6 bases removed from V and 2 bases from J, the gap between germline ends came to 14 bases. Germline-derived CDR1 and CDR2 are MNHEY and SMNVEV (reference sequence). CDR3 protein: CASSMGRERNQPQHF. CDR3 nucleotides: TGTGCCAGCAGCATGGGCAGGGAGCGCAATCAGCCCCAGCATTTT.

V and J are TRBV28 and TRBJ1-6; possible D gene TRBD1, 5 bases. The CDR3 contains 12 residues. Germline loops: CDR1 MDHEN, CDR2 SYDVKM. With 6 bases removed from V and 8 bases from J, the gap between germline ends came to 8 bases. The CDR3 coding sequence is TGTGCCAGCAGACAGGAGCATTCACCCCTCCACTTT. Translated, it gives CASRQEHSPLHF.

The chain recombines TRBV5-4 with TRBJ2-3, with D possibly TRBD1 on 6 matching bases. This CDR3 contains 15 residues. V was shortened by 2 bases and J by 1 base, with 11 bases between the two germline ends. CDR1 and CDR2 (germline): SGHNT, YYREEE (reference sequence). CDR3 bases: TGTGCCAGCAGCTTTGGGGGCCGAGGCACAGATACGCAGTATTTT. As protein: CASSFGGRGTDTQYF.

This clonotype has just a few counts. The chain is built from TRBV7-9 and TRBJ1-2; 7 bases align to TRBD1. The germline V gene encodes CDR1 SEHNR and CDR2 FQNEAQ (reference sequence). V lost 5 bases, J lost 6 bases, and 12 bases stayed unmatched. The CDR3 is made up of 15 amino acids. Here the CDR3 reads CASSRHHGTADGYTF. The CDR3 DNA is TGTGCCAGCAGCAGACATCACGGGACAGCGGATGGCTACACCTTC.

In its sample, this clonotype was seen many times. This chain links TRBV5-1 with TRBJ2-7; D ambiguous. The CDR3 covers 13 residues. The V and J ends lost 6 bases and 1 base respectively, with 11 bases between them. Germline CDR1 and CDR2: SGHRS and YFSETQ. CDR3 DNA: TGCGCCAGCACCCGAAAGGGATCCTACGAGCAGTACTTC. Amino acids: CASTRKGSYEQYF.

The rearrangement links TRBV12-3 or TRBV12-4 to TRBJ1-4; a possible D gene is TRBD1 (5 bases). This CDR3 has 13 amino acids. With 7 bases removed from V and 7 bases from J, the gap between germline ends came to 13 bases. The CDR3 DNA follows: TGTGCCAGCACCCCCCGGACACGTGAAAAACTGTTTTTT. Translated, it gives CASTPRTREKLFF.

V is TRBV3-1 and J is TRBJ2-1, with 7 bases fitting TRBD1. The CDR3 covers 13 residues. With 5 bases clipped from V and 6 bases from J, the junction kept 4 bases outside the gene matches. Germline V gene sequence: CDR1 LGHDT, CDR2 YNNKEL (reference sequence). The CDR3 bases are TGTGCCAGCAGCAGAGGGACAGTCAATGAGCAGTTCTTC. This codes for CASSRGTVNEQFF.

The CDR3 loop reads CASSPPDIAGANVLTF. CDR3 sequence (DNA): TGTGCCAGCAGCCCCCCGGACATTGCTGGGGCCAACGTCCTGACTTTC. This rearrangement joins TRBV11-2 to TRBJ2-6; tentative D call: TRBD1 (5 bases). The CDR3 extends over 16 amino acids. V lost 5 bases, J lost 2 bases, and 13 bases lay in between. Germline V gene data show CDR1 as SGHAT and CDR2 as FQNNGV.

The genes are TRBV5-1 and TRBJ2-5, with D perhaps assigned TRBD1 or TRBD2 (5 bases each). This CDR3 has 16 residues. Germline CDR1 reads SGHRS; CDR2 reads YFSETQ. V gave up 7 bases and J gave up 5 bases, with 24 bases separating them. The CDR3 DNA reads TGCGCCAGCGCTAACAGGAGGCGCTCATCCCACGAGACCCAGTACTTC. Translated, it gives CASANRRRSSHETQYF.

This clonotype was counted at least ten times. V is TRBV5-1 and J is TRBJ2-7; D tentatively fits TRBD1 or TRBD2 (7 bases each). The ends were cut back, 4 bases at V and 3 bases at J, with 14 bases in the middle. The CDR3 totals 14 residues. Germline V gene lookup returns CDR1 SGHRS and CDR2 YFSETQ. CDR3 protein: CASSVQGGHYEQYV. The CDR3 bases are TGCGCCAGCAGCGTTCAGGGGGGGCACTACGAGCAGTACGTC.

A few counts support this clonotype. V gene TRBV11-2 combines with J gene TRBJ2-7; D is unclear. Trimming pared 7 bases from V and 0 bases from J, leaving 10 bases between. The germline V gene has CDR1 SGHAT and CDR2 FQNNGV. The CDR3 sequence is 13 residues long. CDR3 coding DNA: TGTGCCAGCACCCCCGGGTACTCCTACGAGCAGTACGTC. Its protein product is CASTPGYSYEQYV.

The chain combines TRBV4-2 with TRBJ2-7, with 8 bases aligning to TRBD1. Germline assignment: CDR1 LGHNA and CDR2 YNFKEQ. The CDR3 extends over 17 amino acids. With V trimmed by 4 bases and J by 3 bases, 14 bases remained unmatched. The chain's CDR3 is CASSPQGANFGYYEQYF. Written as DNA, the CDR3 is TGTGCCAGCAGCCCCCAGGGGGCCAACTTCGGGTACTACGAGCAGTACTTC.

This rearrangement joins TRBV7-2 to TRBJ1-5; D is ambiguous. Trimming left V 3 bases short and J 0 bases short, with 15 bases between. This CDR3 has 17 residues. CDR1 is SGHTA, CDR2 FQGNSA, per germline. CDR3 sequence reads: CASSLEPYHYSNQPQHF. Written as DNA, the CDR3 is TGTGCCAGCAGCTTGGAGCCCTATCACTATAGCAATCAGCCCCAGCATTTT.

The V call is TRBV29-1, the J call TRBJ1-1; the match to TRBD1 covers 7 bases. The CDR3 has 13 amino acids. Germline lookup yields CDR1 SQVTM and CDR2 ANQGSEA. Unmatched junction bases numbered 7, after V lost 7 bases and J lost 2 bases. CDR3 in DNA: TGCAGCGGTGCGGGACAGACTAACACTGAAGCTTTCTTT. It is translated as CSGAGQTNTEAFF.

The chain employs TRBV11-2 and TRBJ2-4; 8 bases align to TRBD1. Germline trimming cut 5 bases from V and 8 bases from J; bases unmatched to any gene: 11. Per germline, CDR1 SGHAT and CDR2 FQNNGV. The CDR3 runs to 15 residues. CDR3 loop: CASSAIRDRMHIQYF. The CDR3 DNA is TGTGCCAGCAGCGCCATCCGGGACAGGATGCACATTCAGTACTTC.

V and J are TRBV7-6 and TRBJ2-5, with 11 nucleotides matching TRBD2. This CDR3 is built from 15 residues. The trim removed 3 bases at V and 5 bases at J, leaving 5 bases unmatched. CDR1 and CDR2 from the germline V gene are SGHVS and FNYEAQ. The CDR3 coding sequence is TGTGCCAGCAGCTTGGGCCCTAGCGGGGGGGAGACCCAGTACTTC. This sequence encodes CASSLGPSGGETQYF.

V is TRBV3-1 and J is TRBJ2-1; 8 positions agree with TRBD2. This CDR3 comprises 17 residues. The ends lost 3 bases at V and 3 bases at J; junction bases unmatched: 10. The V gene's germline CDR1 is LGHDT and CDR2 YNNKEL (reference sequence). In DNA form, the CDR3 reads TGTGCCAGCAGCCACTCCACGGGGGGGAACCTCTACAATGAGCAGTTCTTC. Translation gives CASSHSTGGNLYNEQFF.

V is TRBV6-5 and J is TRBJ1-2; 7 bases match TRBD1. The CDR3 runs to 16 residues. After removal of 0 bases from V and 4 bases from J, the junction contained 8 bases not matched to a gene. Germline V gives CDR1 MNHEY, CDR2 SVGAGI. The CDR3 loop reads CASSYSVLQGSYGYTF. The CDR3 DNA is TGTGCCAGCAGTTACTCCGTCCTACAGGGGAGCTATGGCTACACCTTC.